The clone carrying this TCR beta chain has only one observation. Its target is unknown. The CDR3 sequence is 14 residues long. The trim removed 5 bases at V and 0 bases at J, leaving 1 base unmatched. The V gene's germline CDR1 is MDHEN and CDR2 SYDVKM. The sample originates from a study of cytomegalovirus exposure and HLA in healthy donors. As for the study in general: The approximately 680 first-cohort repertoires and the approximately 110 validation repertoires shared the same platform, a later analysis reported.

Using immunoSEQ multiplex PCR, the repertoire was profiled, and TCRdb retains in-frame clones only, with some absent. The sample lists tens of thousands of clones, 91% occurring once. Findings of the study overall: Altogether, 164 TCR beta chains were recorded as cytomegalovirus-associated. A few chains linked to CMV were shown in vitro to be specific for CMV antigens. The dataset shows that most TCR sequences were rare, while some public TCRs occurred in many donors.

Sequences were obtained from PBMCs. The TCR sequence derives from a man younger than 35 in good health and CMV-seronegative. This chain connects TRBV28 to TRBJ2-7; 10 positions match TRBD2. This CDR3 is CASSRTSGSYEQYF. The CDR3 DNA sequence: TGTGCCAGCAGTAGGACTAGCGGCTCCTACGAGCAGTACTTC.